The sequence of this T cell receptor beta chain was determined in a study of cytomegalovirus exposure and HLA in healthy donors. Study observations and caveats: It was in a later analysis that TCR association rates were seen to vary by HLA locus, highest for DRB1 and lowest for HLA-C.

Both 60 Vbeta primers and 13 Jbeta primers went into the PCR. The method was immunoSEQ multiplex PCR; TCRdb's version includes in-frame clones alone and lacks a portion of them. The table records 150,000 to 200,000 clones, 79% of them present only once. With respect to this clone: The antigen remains undetermined.

V shed 7 bases and J shed 0 bases, with 13 bases lying between them. The CDR3 spans 14 residues. Germline CDR1 MNHEY, CDR2 SMNVEV (reference sequence). The TCR was taken from a girl aged 10-17 years in good health and CMV-seropositive. Sample: PBMCs. The V gene is TRBV27, the J gene TRBJ2-7; weak D call: TRBD1 (6 bases). Here the CDR3 reads CASKDRRSSYEQYF. Here the CDR3 DNA reads TGTGCCAGCAAGGACAGACGCAGCTCCTACGAGCAGTACTTC.